These 18 T cell receptor beta chains were all obtained from the same sample, sequenced in a study of T cells in Graves' hyperthyroidism and ophthalmopathy. Amplified TCR beta CDR3 regions came from RNA transcripts. During a first-round RT-PCR of the TCR CDR3, the HTBI primer set was used. TCRdb re-derived calls from the multiplex PCR reads in MiXCR, one entry per CDR3 protein. The sample lists around 500,000 distinct CDR3 sequences, 14% occurring once. Sequencing was carried out using blood. The receptors were gathered from a woman aged 40 to 49 with Graves' hyperthyroidism.

The rearrangement links TRBV29-1 to TRBJ2-2; 7 positions match TRBD2. Germline loops: CDR1 SQVTM, CDR2 ANQGSEA. The CDR3 loop spans 15 amino acids. Trimming took 0 bases from V and 6 from J; bases not matched to a gene: 7. DNA of the CDR3: TGCAGCGTTGAAGATAGTAGGCGGGAGTCCGGGGAGCTGTTTTTT. Translating it yields CSVEDSRRESGELFF.

This clonotype was recorded many times. This sequence joins TRBV30 and TRBJ2-3; maybe TRBD1 (6 bases). The CDR3 sequence is 14 residues long. CDR1 is GTSNPN and CDR2 is SVGIG in the germline V gene (reference sequence). V was pared by 1 base and J by 6 bases, with 14 bases between. CDR3 coding DNA: TGTGCCTGGAGTGCCGGGCAGGGGCTTGATACGCAGTATTTT. The encoded protein is CAWSAGQGLDTQYF.

CDR3 region: CASRRDTYTDTQYF. Here the CDR3 DNA reads TGTGCCAGCCGGCGGGACACGTACACAGATACGCAGTATTTT. This rearrangement joins TRBV7-9 to TRBJ2-3; the D call may be TRBD1 or TRBD2 (6 bases each). In germline, CDR1 is SEHNR, CDR2 FQNEAQ (reference sequence). The CDR3 consists of 14 residues. Trimming took 8 bases from V and 2 from J, leaving 14 bases between them.

This clonotype was counted only a few times. The chain combines TRBV9 with TRBJ2-4, with a tentative D call TRBD2 (6 bases). Looked up from germline, CDR1 is SGDLS and CDR2 is YYNGEE. V was pared by 6 bases and J by 0 bases, with 16 bases between. This CDR3 is built from 16 residues. CDR3 DNA: TGTGCCAGCACCACTGGGACTCCCCTAGCCAAAAACATTCAGTACTTC. This sequence encodes CASTTGTPLAKNIQYF.

This clonotype was counted between two and nine times. V is TRBV15 and J is TRBJ1-1; no clear D gene. Germline-derived CDR1 and CDR2 are LNHNV and YYDKDF (reference sequence). Between the trimmed V and J ends, which lost 0 bases and 7 bases, there was a span of 9 bases. The CDR3 has 13 amino acids. CDR3 nucleotides: TGTGCCACCAGCAGAGATTCGGCCGGTGAAGCTTTCTTT. Encoded protein: CATSRDSAGEAFF. The variable domain in full, with the rest retrieved from reference TRBV15 and TRBJ1-1, is DAMVIQNPRYQVTQFGKPVTLSCSQTLNHNVMYWYQQKSSQAPKLLFHYYDKDFNNEADTPDNFQSRRPNTSFCFLDIRSPGLGDTAMYLCATSRDSAGEAFFGQGTRLTVV.

This CDR3 reads CASSSRPGGETQYF. In DNA form, the CDR3 reads TGTGCCAGCAGCTCCCGTCCCGGTGGGGAGACCCAGTACTTC. J is TRBJ2-5 and V is TRBV7-3, with D unclear. The V and J ends lost 4 bases and 5 bases respectively, with 14 bases between them. CDR1 is SGHTA and CDR2 is FQGTGA in the germline V gene. The CDR3 covers 14 residues.

This clonotype was found many times. J is TRBJ2-5 and V is TRBV12-3 or TRBV12-4, with 7 bases fitting TRBD2. V was pared by 5 bases and J by 5 bases, with 8 bases of the junction left unmatched. This CDR3 spans 14 amino acids. CDR3 sequence reads: CASSPRTRGETQYF. The CDR3 DNA reads TGTGCCAGCAGTCCTCGGACTAGGGGCGAGACCCAGTACTTC.

The chain employs TRBV20-1 and TRBJ2-7; TRBD1 aligns across 7 bases. Germline V lookup: CDR1 DFQATT, CDR2 SNEGSKA (reference sequence). This CDR3 has 13 residues. With V trimmed by 0 bases and J by 9 bases, 8 bases remained unmatched. CDR3 nucleotide sequence: TGCAGTGCTAGAGAGCTGACAGGGCGACGGCAGTACTTC. The encoded protein is CSARELTGRRQYF.

This clonotype appeared a few times. The rearrangement uses TRBV2 and TRBJ1-5, with D possibly TRBD1 on 6 matching bases. V was clipped by 3 bases and J by 3 bases, with 12 bases between them. The CDR3 has 15 residues. Germline V gene sequence: CDR1 SNHLY, CDR2 FYNNEI. Here the CDR3 reads CASSDGGGANQPQHF. CDR3 DNA sequence: TGTGCCAGCAGTGATGGAGGGGGAGCCAATCAGCCCCAGCATTTT.

This clonotype has a count of ten or more. The rearrangement uses TRBV7-2 and TRBJ1-3; D remains unclear. The germline CDR1 and CDR2 sequences are SGHTA and FQGNSA. V was pared by 4 bases and J by 0 bases, with 1 base between. The CDR3 is made up of 12 amino acids. The CDR3 DNA is TGTGCCAGCAGCTACTCTGGAAACACCATATATTTT. It specifies CASSYSGNTIYF.

At least ten counts were recorded for this clonotype. This sequence joins TRBV2 and TRBJ2-2; D is uncertain. Per germline, CDR1 SNHLY and CDR2 FYNNEI. The V and J ends lost 1 base and 0 bases respectively, with 6 bases between them. This CDR3 contains 15 residues. The DNA for the CDR3 is TGTGCCAGCAGTGAAGGAATTGCGAACACCGGGGAGCTGTTTTTT. It yields the protein CASSEGIANTGELFF.

This clonotype was seen at least ten times. The DNA of the CDR3 is TGCGCCAGCAGCCAAGGAAGGACAGGGGTCACCTACGAGCAGTACTTC. Translated: CASSQGRTGVTYEQYF. The V gene is TRBV4-1, the J gene TRBJ2-7; 9 bases align to TRBD1. The CDR3 sequence is 16 residues long. J gave up 2 bases and V 1 base, and 6 bases lay outside the gene matches. In germline, CDR1 is MGHRA, CDR2 YSYEKL.

About this clonotype: One end of the junction varies from germline; a read error may be responsible. V and J are TRBV4-1 and TRBJ2-1; 10 bases are shared with TRBD2. Germline V lookup: CDR1 MGHRA, CDR2 YSYEKL. The CDR3 covers 15 residues. CDR3 region: CASSQELAGLNEQFF. The CDR3 DNA follows: TGTGCCAGCAGCCAAGAACTAGCGGGACTAAATGAGCAGTTCTTC.

This rearrangement joins TRBV2 to TRBJ1-6; TRBD1 matches 7 bases. The CDR3 is 15 amino acids. V lost 3 bases, J lost 7 bases, and 6 bases stayed unmatched. Germline V gene data show CDR1 as SNHLY and CDR2 as FYNNEI. This chain's CDR3 is CASSELGTVNSPLHF. The CDR3 DNA follows: TGTGCCAGCAGTGAGCTGGGGACAGTCAATTCACCCCTCCACTTT.

This clonotype was observed at least ten times. The rearrangement uses TRBV28 and TRBJ2-7, with D perhaps TRBD1 (5 bases). CDR1 and CDR2 (germline): MDHEN, SYDVKM. The ends were cut back, 1 base at V and 2 bases at J, with 12 bases in the middle. CDR3 length equals 15 residues. CDR3: CASSLSYRLTYEQYF. Here the CDR3 DNA reads TGTGCCAGCAGTTTATCATACAGGCTGACCTACGAGCAGTACTTC.

There are a few counts of this clonotype. The chain employs TRBV27 and TRBJ1-6; TRBD1 agrees at 9 bases. Germline CDR1 and CDR2: MNHEY and SMNVEV (reference sequence). Unmatched junction bases numbered 7, after V lost 4 bases and J lost 9 bases. The CDR3 length is 15 residues. CDR3 sequence reads: CASSSRQGESSPLHF. In DNA, the CDR3 is TGTGCCAGCAGTTCCCGACAGGGGGAAAGTTCACCCCTCCACTTT.

V is TRBV19 and J is TRBJ1-4; tentative D call: TRBD1 (6 bases). Germline V gives CDR1 LNHDA, CDR2 SQIVND (reference sequence). V was clipped by 1 base and J by 7 bases, with 13 bases between them. The CDR3 covers 15 residues. CDR3 region: CASSIGSGAGEKLFF. The CDR3, as DNA: TGTGCCAGTAGTATAGGTTCGGGGGCAGGTGAAAAACTGTTTTTT.

This clonotype was recorded many times. The chain combines TRBV5-1 with TRBJ2-1, with D possibly TRBD1 on 6 matching bases. This CDR3 spans 15 amino acids. V was clipped by 0 bases and J by 8 bases, with 15 bases between them. Looked up from germline, CDR1 is SGHRS and CDR2 is YFSETQ. CDR3 residues: CASSLEAQGVDEQFF. CDR3 coding DNA: TGCGCCAGCAGCTTGGAAGCACAGGGTGTCGATGAGCAGTTCTTC.